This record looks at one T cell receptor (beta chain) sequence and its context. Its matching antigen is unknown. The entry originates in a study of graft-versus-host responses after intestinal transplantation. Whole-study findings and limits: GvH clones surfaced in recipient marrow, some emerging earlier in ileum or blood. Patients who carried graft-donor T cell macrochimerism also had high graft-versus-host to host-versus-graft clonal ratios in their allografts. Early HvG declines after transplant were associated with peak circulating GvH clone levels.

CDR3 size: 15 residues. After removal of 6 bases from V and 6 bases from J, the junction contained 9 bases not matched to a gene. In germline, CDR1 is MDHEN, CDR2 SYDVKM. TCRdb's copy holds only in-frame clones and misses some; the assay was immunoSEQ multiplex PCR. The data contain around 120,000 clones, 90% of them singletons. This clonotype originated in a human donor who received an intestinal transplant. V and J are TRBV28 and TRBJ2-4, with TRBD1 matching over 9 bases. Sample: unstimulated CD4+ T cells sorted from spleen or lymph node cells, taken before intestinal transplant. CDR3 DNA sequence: TGTGCCAGCAGCCAACGGACAGGGGTTGGAAACATTCAGTACTTC. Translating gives CASSQRTGVGNIQYF.